The 25 T cell receptor beta chains below all came from one sample that was sequenced in a study of blood T cell repertoires in COVID-19. TCRdb's copy holds only in-frame clones and misses some; the assay was immunoSEQ multiplex PCR. The table records over 450,000 clones, 70% to 90% of them present only once. The specimen sequenced was peripheral blood. The receptors were sampled from a woman in her forties or fifties with COVID-19, enrolled during active disease.

The chain recombines TRBV6-5 with TRBJ1-1; tentatively, D is TRBD1 (5 bases). With 6 bases removed from V and 0 bases from J, the gap between germline ends came to 14 bases. The germline V gene encodes CDR1 MNHEY and CDR2 SVGAGI. The CDR3 covers 15 residues. In nucleotides, the CDR3 is TGTGCCAGCAGCCACCGACAGCCTTTGAACACTGAAGCTTTCTTT. Translating gives CASSHRQPLNTEAFF.

The rearrangement uses TRBV28 and TRBJ1-4, with TRBD1 matching over 9 bases. V was clipped by 7 bases and J by 5 bases; unmatched bases: 5. The germline gives CDR1 MDHEN, CDR2 SYDVKM. This CDR3 contains 14 residues. Written as DNA, the CDR3 is TGTGCCAGCATGGACAGGGGAGGGAATGAAAAACTGTTTTTT. Protein product: CASMDRGGNEKLFF.

The genes are TRBV7-3 and TRBJ2-1, with 7 nucleotides matching TRBD2. The length of the CDR3 is 13 residues. V lost 5 bases, J lost 9 bases, and 7 bases stayed unmatched. Germline values: CDR1 SGHTA, CDR2 FQGTGA. CDR3 sequence reads: CASSLGLSSEQFF. The CDR3 DNA follows: TGTGCCAGCAGCCTGGGACTATCGAGTGAGCAGTTCTTC.

The gene calls are TRBV5-8 and TRBJ1-1, with D tentatively TRBD1 (6 bases). V lost 4 bases and J lost 4, with 11 bases in between. Germline V CDR1 and CDR2: SGHTS, YDEGEE. The CDR3 has 13 residues. DNA for the CDR3: TGTGCCAGCAGCACAACAGGGTTCACTGAAGCTTTCTTT. It specifies CASSTTGFTEAFF.

The chain employs TRBV5-1 and TRBJ1-1, with D perhaps TRBD1 (6 bases). The CDR3 is made up of 17 amino acids. Germline V gene lookup returns CDR1 SGHRS and CDR2 YFSETQ. V lost 0 bases to trimming and J lost 1 base, with 16 bases between them. This CDR3 is CASSLAPGGLRNTEAFF. DNA of the CDR3: TGCGCCAGCAGCTTGGCTCCGGGGGGGCTGAGGAACACTGAAGCTTTCTTT.

Comment on this clone: Within the sample, other DNA sequences also encode this same CDR3. The V call is TRBV29-1, the J call TRBJ1-2, with TRBD1 identical over 9 bases. The germline CDR1 and CDR2 sequences are SQVTM and ANQGSEA. The CDR3 covers 11 residues. V shed 6 bases, J shed 5 bases, and the junction held 1 base outside the gene matches. The CDR3 DNA reads TGCAGCGTAGACAGGGGGTATGGCTACACCTTC. Translation gives CSVDRGYGYTF.

The sample holds one count of this clone. The chain has TRBV6-5 and TRBJ2-1, with D hard to call. Germline CDR1 reads MNHEY; CDR2 reads SVGAGI. Trimming shortened V by 2 bases and J by 8 bases, and 10 bases separated the two germline ends. The CDR3 consists of 13 residues. CDR3 sequence reads: CASSYGAIDEQFF. Here the CDR3 DNA reads TGTGCCAGCAGTTACGGTGCTATCGATGAGCAGTTCTTC.

The chain recombines TRBV18 with TRBJ1-4; TRBD1 might be the D (5 bases). This CDR3 has 16 residues. Per germline, CDR1 KGHSH and CDR2 LQKENI. Trimming took off 0 bases at V and 3 bases at J, with 11 bases between the two ends. The CDR3 reads CASSPPGGVSNEKLFF. The CDR3 region has the DNA TGTGCCAGCTCACCACCGGGAGGGGTCTCTAATGAAAAACTGTTTTTT.

This clone occurred once. The chain combines TRBV18 with TRBJ1-1; 8 bases are a match to TRBD1. The CDR3 runs to 18 residues. The V gene's germline CDR1 is KGHSH and CDR2 LQKENI. With 2 bases clipped from V and 5 bases from J, the junction kept 16 bases outside the gene matches. The CDR3 DNA follows: TGTGCCAGCTCACCATTTATCGCAGGGGGCGCACTAGGGACTGAAGCTTTCTTT. This codes for CASSPFIAGGALGTEAFF.

This clone was seen a single time. The rearrangement links TRBV4-1 to TRBJ1-1, with no clear D. The germline V and J ends were trimmed by 0 bases and 3 bases, with 5 bases remaining between them. The CDR3 covers 13 residues. The germline V gene has CDR1 MGHRA and CDR2 YSYEKL. CDR3 sequence reads: CASSQDTYTEAFF. DNA of the CDR3: TGCGCCAGCAGCCAAGATACATACACTGAAGCTTTCTTT.

The table lists this clone with a count of one. CDR3 in amino acids: CASSEGQTEGNTIYF. DNA of the CDR3: TGTGCCAGCAGTGAAGGACAGACGGAGGGAAACACCATATATTTT. The J gene is TRBJ1-3, the V gene TRBV6-1; D is possibly TRBD1 (5 bases). Germline assignment: CDR1 MNHNS and CDR2 SASEGT. The V and J ends lost 1 base and 4 bases respectively, with 11 bases between them. This CDR3 spans 15 amino acids.

J is TRBJ2-7 and V is TRBV4-2; 8 bases align to TRBD2. Germline V gene sequence: CDR1 LGHNA, CDR2 YNFKEQ. This CDR3 contains 15 residues. J was trimmed by 0 bases and V by 1 base; bases with no gene match: 2. The CDR3 loop reads CASSQVAGRSYEQYF. The CDR3, as DNA: TGTGCCAGCAGCCAAGTAGCGGGGCGCTCCTACGAGCAGTACTTC.

The gene calls are TRBV5-1 and TRBJ1-1; D is possibly TRBD1 (5 bases). The CDR3 is made up of 14 amino acids. V lost 7 bases and J 3 bases, leaving 16 bases between the germline ends. Germline CDR1 reads SGHRS; CDR2 reads YFSETQ. This CDR3 reads CASARRGRDTEAFF. CDR3 DNA sequence: TGCGCCAGCGCCCGGAGGGGACGGGACACTGAAGCTTTCTTT.

The chain carries TRBV5-4 and TRBJ1-2, with no clear D. The V end was cut by 4 bases, the J end by 0 bases, with 10 bases between. CDR3 size: 14 residues. Germline CDR1 and CDR2: SGHNT and YYREEE (reference sequence). The CDR3 sequence: CASSPQASNYGYTF. CDR3 DNA: TGTGCCAGCAGCCCCCAGGCCTCTAACTATGGCTACACCTTC.

The CDR3 region has the DNA TGTGCCTGGAGTGTAATAACAGAAAGGGGAGGCTACACCTTC. Amino acid sequence: CAWSVITERGGYTF. The rearrangement joins TRBV30 to TRBJ1-2; a possible D gene is TRBD1 (5 bases). CDR1 GTSNPN and CDR2 SVGIG come from the germline V gene (reference sequence). The ends were cut back, 0 bases at V and 8 bases at J, with 16 bases in the middle. This CDR3 is built from 14 residues.

The CDR3 loop is CASSLRDPSYEQYF. DNA for the CDR3: TGCGCCAGCAGCTTGAGAGATCCTTCCTACGAGCAGTACTTC. V is TRBV5-1 and J is TRBJ2-7, with no clear D. Trimming left V 1 base short and J 1 base short, with 9 bases between. From germline, CDR1 is SGHRS and CDR2 YFSETQ. This CDR3 has 14 amino acids.

In its sample, this clone was seen a few times. V usage is TRBV19 and J usage is TRBJ2-7; TRBD1 matches at 7 bases. Germline assignment: CDR1 LNHDA and CDR2 SQIVND (reference sequence). V shed 6 bases and J 1 base; nucleotides not matched to a gene: 9. This CDR3 region has 15 residues. CDR3 residues: CASSPVGQASYEQYF. The CDR3 nucleotides read TGTGCCAGTAGCCCGGTTGGACAGGCTTCCTACGAGCAGTACTTC.

The rearrangement links TRBV6-5 to TRBJ2-4, with D tentatively TRBD1 (6 bases). Looked up from germline, CDR1 is MNHEY and CDR2 is SVGAGI. Deletions cut 3 bases from V and 6 bases from J, with 12 bases between. The CDR3 loop spans 14 amino acids. DNA of the CDR3: TGTGCCAGCAGTTATGGGACATTAGGAAACATTCAGTACTTC. This translates into CASSYGTLGNIQYF.

The V and J genes are TRBV24-1 and TRBJ2-6; D remains ambiguous. V lost 9 bases to trimming and J lost 2 bases, with 7 bases between them. This CDR3 has 13 residues. CDR1 and CDR2 from the germline V gene are KGHDR and SFDVKD. The CDR3 loop reads CATSVPGANVLTF. The CDR3, as DNA: TGTGCCACCTCTGTTCCTGGGGCCAACGTCCTGACTTTC.

The V call is TRBV6-6, the J call TRBJ2-3; perhaps TRBD1 as D (6 bases). Germline V gives CDR1 MNHNY, CDR2 SVGAGI (reference sequence). CDR3 size: 14 residues. Trimming took 6 bases from V and 3 from J, leaving 13 bases between them. The CDR3 loop is CASRPDRITDTQYF. DNA of the CDR3: TGTGCCAGCAGACCTGACAGGATAACAGATACGCAGTATTTT.

In its sample, this clone was seen once. The chain employs TRBV7-9 and TRBJ1-1; the D gene is possibly TRBD1 (5 bases). Trimming left V 5 bases short and J 1 base short, with 14 bases between. Germline V gives CDR1 SEHNR, CDR2 FQNEAQ (reference sequence). The CDR3 is 15 residues long. CDR3 sequence (DNA): TGTGCCAGCAGCCCGAGGGGAGGGGCGAACACTGAAGCTTTCTTT. The encoded protein is CASSPRGGANTEAFF.

V gene TRBV11-2 combines with J gene TRBJ2-7, with D possibly TRBD2 on 5 matching bases. The CDR3 is made up of 13 amino acids. The V end was cut by 2 bases, the J end by 3 bases, with 8 bases between. Germline CDR1 and CDR2: SGHAT and FQNNGV. The CDR3 is CASSLLRGYEQYF. The CDR3 region has the DNA TGTGCCAGCAGCTTACTCCGGGGCTACGAGCAGTACTTC.

Of note for this clone: The sample has other DNA sequences that encode this CDR3 too. The chain is built from TRBV29-1 and TRBJ1-4; the match to TRBD1 covers 7 bases. V was clipped by 5 bases and J by 4 bases; unmatched bases: 4. The length of the CDR3 is 13 residues. The V gene's germline CDR1 is SQVTM and CDR2 ANQGSEA. The CDR3 reads CSVRTGGNEKLFF. The CDR3 nucleotides are TGCAGCGTTCGGACAGGAGGTAATGAAAAACTGTTTTTT.

The sample holds a few counts of this clone. V and J are TRBV7-8 and TRBJ1-1; D gene unclear. The CDR3 covers 15 residues. Trimming removed 1 base from V and 1 base from J, with 10 bases in between. In germline, CDR1 is SGHVS, CDR2 FQNEAQ. CDR3 nucleotides: TGTGCCAGCAGCTTAGGGTCCTCGCGGAACACTGAAGCTTTCTTT. The encoded protein is CASSLGSSRNTEAFF.

The chain links TRBV12-3 or TRBV12-4 to TRBJ2-3; 9 positions match TRBD2. V gave up 6 bases and J gave up 11 bases; unmatched junction bases: 6. There are 12 residues in the CDR3. The CDR3 sequence is CASSVLAGLQYF. The CDR3 DNA reads TGTGCCAGCAGCGTTCTAGCGGGATTGCAGTATTTT.